This T cell receptor (beta chain) was identified in a study of control samples from healthy donors and cancer patients. The data were produced by immunoSEQ multiplex PCR, yet TCRdb's version contains in-frame clones alone and is incomplete. The sample shows 150,000 to 200,000 clones, about 91% of them seen only once. To note about this clone: One end of the junction is discordant with germline, which a read error may explain.

The sequence derives from a woman aged 25 to 45 in good health. The sample taken for sequencing was blood.

The CDR3 is CASSPLEGQETQYF. The CDR3 DNA follows: TGTGCCAGCTCCCCACTGGAGGGTCAAGAGACCCAGTACTTC. The chain is built from TRBV18 and TRBJ2-5; D is possibly TRBD2 (6 bases). The CDR3 has 14 residues. Germline values: CDR1 KGHSH, CDR2 LQKENI.